This T cell receptor beta chain was captured by sequencing in a study of blood T cells in healthy people across ages. Study outcomes and limitations: The study regarded diversity estimates from one million T cells as underestimates.

PCR was performed a second time for about 6 to 12 cycles using a sample-barcoded 5' primer and a J-beta primer mix. TCRdb re-derived calls from the 5' RACE reads in MiXCR, one entry per CDR3 protein. Of about 1,800,000 distinct CDR3 sequences listed, about 30% are singletons. Concerning this clonotype: Its cognate antigen is unknown.

V dropped 1 base and J dropped 0 bases, with 13 bases sitting between them. The CDR3 extends over 17 amino acids. Germline V gives CDR1 SGHTA, CDR2 FQGNSA. The chain joins TRBV7-2 to TRBJ1-5; D is undetermined. The source is a woman in her 30s in good health. The sample was blood. The CDR3 bases are TGTGCCAGCAGCTTAGGGTCAGGCTTATATAGCAATCAGCCCCAGCATTTT. Residues: CASSLGSGLYSNQPQHF.